Each of the 22 T cell receptor beta chains below was sequenced from the same sample in a study of T cells in tuberculosis. Repertoires were generated with immunoSEQ multiplex PCR, while TCRdb's copy carries only in-frame clones and drops some. The sample lists about 28,000 clones; nearly 90% were seen once. The sample taken for sequencing was PBMCs. Every receptor here comes from a donor between 10 and 35 years old with latent tuberculosis or without tuberculosis infection.

V is TRBV19 and J is TRBJ2-2, with a possible D match to TRBD2 (6 bases). CDR3 length equals 15 residues. V was trimmed by 7 bases and J by 5 bases, leaving 17 bases between them. The germline CDR1 and CDR2 sequences are LNHDA and SQIVND (reference sequence). CDR3 DNA: TGTGCCAGTACCACTGGGGGGACTTGGACCGGGGAGCTGTTTTTT. It translates to CASTTGGTWTGELFF.

The chain couples TRBV2 to TRBJ2-1; 7 nucleotides agree with TRBD1. J lost 1 base, V lost 4 bases, and 4 bases had no gene match. CDR3 length equals 15 residues. Germline assignment: CDR1 SNHLY and CDR2 FYNNEI. CDR3 residues: CASSVSGGSYNEQFF. As DNA, the CDR3 is TGTGCCAGCAGTGTATCAGGGGGTTCCTACAATGAGCAGTTCTTC. The whole variable domain, remainder taken from reference TRBV2 and TRBJ2-1, is EPEVTQTPSHQVTQMGQEVILRCVPISNHLYFYWYRQILGQKVEFLVSFYNNEISEKSEIFDDQFSVERPDGSNFTLKIRSTKLEDSAMYFCASSVSGGSYNEQFFGPGTRLTVL.

The chain combines TRBV5-1 with TRBJ1-6, with 10 nucleotides matching TRBD1. The CDR3 sequence is 20 residues long. The V and J ends lost 5 bases and 0 bases, in that order; junction bases with no gene match: 14. Per the germline V gene, CDR1 is SGHRS and CDR2 is YFSETQ. CDR3 sequence: CASRESGTGALSSYNSPLHF. As DNA, the CDR3 is TGCGCCAGCAGAGAATCCGGGACAGGGGCTTTAAGCTCCTATAATTCACCCCTCCACTTT.

The CDR3 region has the DNA TGTGCCAGCAGCCCACAGGGTCGGGACACTGAAGCTTTCTTT. Its protein is CASSPQGRDTEAFF. The rearrangement links TRBV7-3 to TRBJ1-1; TRBD1 is a possible D gene (6 bases). Trimming left V 5 bases short and J 3 bases short, with 13 bases between. This CDR3 region has 14 residues. CDR1 and CDR2 (germline): SGHTA, FQGTGA.

The CDR3 DNA reads as TGTGCCAGCGGGACGGGGGGCAATCAGCCCCAGCATTTT. Translation gives CASGTGGNQPQHF. The gene calls are TRBV6-1 and TRBJ1-5; tentatively, D is TRBD1 (5 bases). Germline values: CDR1 MNHNS, CDR2 SASEGT. V was cut by 8 bases and J by 2 bases, with 10 bases left in between. The CDR3 extends over 13 amino acids.

The chain combines TRBV12-5 with TRBJ2-5, with unresolved D. Trimming removed 1 base from V and 0 bases from J, with 18 bases in between. Germline CDR1 is LGHNT and CDR2 is FRNRAP. CDR3 size: 18 residues. The CDR3 region has the DNA TGTGCTAGTGGTTTGGGCTCTCTATCTTCTCCGTACCAAGAGACCCAGTACTTC. This sequence encodes CASGLGSLSSPYQETQYF.

The V gene is TRBV5-1, the J gene TRBJ2-1; tentatively, D is TRBD2 (7 bases). V was clipped by 1 base and J by 5 bases, with 10 bases between them. The CDR3 loop spans 14 amino acids. Germline V gene data show CDR1 as SGHRS and CDR2 as YFSETQ. The CDR3 nucleotides are TGCGCCAGCAGCTTGTCGGGGGGCCACAATGAGCAGTTCTTC. Translated, it gives CASSLSGGHNEQFF.

A few counts support this clone. This chain links TRBV6-1 with TRBJ2-7; D possibly corresponds to TRBD1 (5 bases). Deletions cut 2 bases from V and 5 bases from J, with 19 bases between. The germline gives CDR1 MNHNS, CDR2 SASEGT. The CDR3 contains 16 residues. In nucleotides, the CDR3 is TGTGCCAGCAGTGAATTCCCAGGGTCTAGGATAGACGAGCAGTACTTC. Its protein is CASSEFPGSRIDEQYF.

V is TRBV7-8 and J is TRBJ1-2; 12 nucleotides agree with TRBD1. CDR3 length equals 15 residues. The V segment lost 6 bases and the J segment 5 bases; nucleotides outside the gene matches: 7. Looked up from germline, CDR1 is SGHVS and CDR2 is FQNEAQ. The CDR3 here is CASRPGQGAGYGYTF. DNA for the CDR3: TGTGCCAGCAGGCCGGGACAGGGGGCTGGGTATGGCTACACCTTC.

The chain combines TRBV21-1 with TRBJ2-4; no check of the table's D call, TRBD1, against the DNA was made. TRBV21-1 is a pseudogene locus. The CDR3 totals 14 residues. The CDR3 here is CASSKGGQQNIQYF. In DNA form, the CDR3 reads TGTGCCAGCAGCAAAGGTGGACAGCAAAACATTCAGTACTTC.

The V and J genes are TRBV27 and TRBJ2-1; 7 positions agree with TRBD1. The CDR3 loop spans 13 amino acids. V dropped 5 bases and J dropped 10; count of bases not matched to a gene: 8. CDR1 and CDR2 (germline): MNHEY, SMNVEV (reference sequence). The CDR3 spells CASSRQGQSEQFF. The CDR3 nucleotides are TGTGCCAGCAGTAGACAGGGACAGTCCGAGCAGTTCTTC.

CDR3 residues: CASSDSGGETQYF. The CDR3 DNA reads as TGTGCCAGCAGTGATTCGGGGGGGGAGACCCAGTACTTC. The chain uses TRBV28 and TRBJ2-5; 8 bases match TRBD2. CDR1 and CDR2 (germline): MDHEN, SYDVKM. The CDR3 totals 13 residues. V lost 5 bases and J lost 5; bases outside the gene matches: 4.

The V and J genes are TRBV28 and TRBJ1-6; a weak D match, TRBD1 (5 bases). V gave up 3 bases and J gave up 2 bases, with 11 bases separating them. The CDR3 consists of 16 residues. Germline assignment: CDR1 MDHEN and CDR2 SYDVKM. DNA of the CDR3: TGTGCCAGCAGTTTCGAAGGGGTAACCTATAATTCACCCCTCCACTTT. Translation gives CASSFEGVTYNSPLHF.

This chain uses TRBV7-9 with TRBJ2-1; TRBD1 is a possible D gene (6 bases). The CDR3 covers 12 residues. The V end was cut by 7 bases, the J end by 9 bases, with 13 bases between. Germline values: CDR1 SEHNR, CDR2 FQNEAQ (reference sequence). The CDR3 DNA follows: TGTGCCAGCATCCAGGGGCCCGGTGAGCAGTTCTTC. Protein product: CASIQGPGEQFF. Complete variable domain (other parts from reference TRBV7-9 and TRBJ2-1): DTGVSQNPRHKITKRGQNVTFRCDPISEHNRLYWYRQTLGQGPEFLTYFQNEAQLEKSRLLSDRFSAERPKGSFSTLEIQRTEQGDSAMYLCASIQGPGEQFFGPGTRLTVL.

The J gene is TRBJ2-2, the V gene TRBV4-2, with 9 nucleotides matching TRBD2. CDR3 length: 16 amino acids. Germline V CDR1 and CDR2: LGHNA, YNFKEQ. After removal of 0 bases from V and 6 bases from J, the junction contained 5 bases not matched to a gene. The CDR3 is CASSQDPAGGPGELFF. In nucleotides, the CDR3 is TGTGCCAGCAGCCAAGATCCAGCGGGGGGCCCCGGGGAGCTGTTTTTT.

The rearrangement links TRBV5-1 to TRBJ2-6, with a weak D call TRBD1 (6 bases). This CDR3 is 17 amino acids long. The germline V gene has CDR1 SGHRS and CDR2 YFSETQ. Trimming took off 1 base at V and 0 bases at J, with 11 bases between the two ends. CDR3 DNA sequence: TGCGCCAGCAGCTTGAGGACAGACCTCTCTGGGGCCAACGTCCTGACTTTC. Translation gives CASSLRTDLSGANVLTF.

V usage is TRBV5-1 and J usage is TRBJ1-5, with D unresolved. In germline, CDR1 is SGHRS, CDR2 YFSETQ. Trimming removed 0 bases at V and 4 bases at J, with 11 bases between. There are 15 residues in the CDR3. The CDR3 reads CASSLDPNANQPQHF. Here the CDR3 DNA reads TGCGCCAGCAGCTTGGACCCGAACGCGAATCAGCCCCAGCATTTT.

The V call is TRBV6-5, the J call TRBJ2-4; possibly TRBD2 for D (5 bases). Germline CDR1 MNHEY, CDR2 SVGAGI. The CDR3 covers 14 residues. Trimming pared 3 bases from V and 2 bases from J, leaving 8 bases between. The chain's CDR3 is CASSYAGTKNIQYF. The CDR3 DNA reads as TGTGCCAGCAGTTATGCGGGTACCAAAAACATTCAGTACTTC.

V and J are TRBV10-1 and TRBJ1-4; D remains ambiguous. The germline V and J ends were trimmed by 7 bases and 8 bases, with 14 bases remaining between them. This CDR3 comprises 13 residues. Germline loops: CDR1 WNHNN, CDR2 SYGVQD (reference sequence). The CDR3 region has the DNA TGCGCCAGCATGCCAGAAGGGAGGGAAAAACTGTTTTTT. Its translation: CASMPEGREKLFF.

CDR3 in amino acids: CATAIGGNTEAFF. The CDR3 DNA sequence: TGTGCCACCGCGATCGGGGGGAACACTGAAGCTTTCTTT. The chain has TRBV19 and TRBJ1-1, with D perhaps matching TRBD1 (5 bases). With 10 bases removed from V and 1 base from J, the gap between germline ends came to 13 bases. The V gene's germline CDR1 is LNHDA and CDR2 SQIVND (reference sequence). The CDR3 runs to 13 residues.

The chain combines TRBV19 with TRBJ2-3; D gene ambiguous. The V and J ends lost 4 bases and 0 bases respectively, with 14 bases between them. CDR3 size: 16 residues. Germline loops: CDR1 LNHDA, CDR2 SQIVND (reference sequence). DNA of the CDR3: TGTGCCAGTAGTAGGTTAGCCGCCTCTAGCACAGATACGCAGTATTTT. It is translated as CASSRLAASSTDTQYF.

The rearrangement links TRBV7-9 to TRBJ2-1; perhaps TRBD2 as D (5 bases). Germline values: CDR1 SEHNR, CDR2 FQNEAQ (reference sequence). The CDR3 consists of 15 residues. V was clipped by 2 bases and J by 6 bases, with 14 bases between them. The CDR3 loop reads CASSLLSGKGNEQFF. The CDR3 bases are TGTGCCAGCAGCTTATTATCGGGAAAGGGCAATGAGCAGTTCTTC.